This T cell receptor beta chain appears in the sequencing data of a study of tumor and adjacent non-tumor tissue in lung cancer. Study information: Histology: around 13 adenocarcinoma, a couple of squamous cell carcinoma, 1 small cell lung cancer.

The CDR3 runs 16 residues. Deletions cut 4 bases from V and 12 bases from J, with 29 bases between. Germline-derived CDR1 and CDR2 are SQVTM and ANQGSEA. Three rounds of nested PCR, following a modified ARM-PCR protocol, produced the TCRbeta library. TCRdb analysed the multiplex PCR reads with MiXCR anew, one entry per CDR3 protein. The sample has tens of thousands of distinct CDR3 sequences, over 55% seen once; the top ten hold about 9.2%. This sample's RNA came from whole unsorted tissue. Sample: lung tumor tissue. The sequence came from a woman between 40 and 50 years old with non-small cell lung cancer. This rearrangement joins TRBV29-1 to TRBJ2-3, with TRBD2 as a possible D gene (7 bases). The DNA of the CDR3 is TGCAGCGTTGTGCCACGGGGGGCCGGATTCACAGATATACAGTATTTT. As protein: CSVVPRGAGFTDIQYF.